The 22 T cell receptor beta chains below were found in one sample sequenced in a study of shared clonotypes between healthy human individuals. The method was immunoSEQ multiplex PCR; TCRdb's version includes in-frame clones alone and lacks a portion of them. The table includes approximately 1,500,000 clones, 95% to 99% detected once. What was sequenced was naive CD4+ T cells sorted from blood. As for subset: CD45RA+ positively selected. These receptors were taken from a man aged 25-45 years in good health.

The sample holds one count of this clone. The V gene is TRBV9, the J gene TRBJ2-1, with 9 bases lining up with TRBD1. The germline V gene has CDR1 SGDLS and CDR2 YYNGEE. J was trimmed by 7 bases and V by 3 bases; bases with no gene match: 8. The CDR3 contains 15 residues. CDR3 in DNA: TGTGCCAGCAGCGCCACAGGGGGCCTGTGGAATGAGCAGTTCTTC. As protein: CASSATGGLWNEQFF.

The chain is built from TRBV6-5 and TRBJ2-5, with TRBD1 as a possible D gene (6 bases). The CDR3 spans 15 residues. Trimming stripped 5 bases from V and 2 bases from J, with 15 bases between. The germline V gene encodes CDR1 MNHEY and CDR2 SVGAGI. The CDR3 spells CASSPYRVKQETQYF. The CDR3 DNA reads TGTGCCAGCAGTCCCTACAGGGTAAAACAAGAGACCCAGTACTTC.

V is TRBV18 and J is TRBJ2-7; the D is unclear. The ends were cut back, 2 bases at V and 3 bases at J, with 8 bases in the middle. This CDR3 is built from 13 residues. Germline loops: CDR1 KGHSH, CDR2 LQKENI. CDR3: CASSPDLGYEQYF. The CDR3, as DNA: TGTGCCAGCTCACCAGACTTGGGCTACGAGCAGTACTTC.

The genes are TRBV4-1 and TRBJ2-7, with 15 bases matching TRBD2. Germline lookup yields CDR1 MGHRA and CDR2 YSYEKL. This CDR3 spans 16 amino acids. After removal of 4 bases from V and 4 bases from J, the junction contained 5 bases not matched to a gene. The CDR3 region is CASSPGLAGGPYEQYF. The CDR3 DNA reads TGCGCCAGCAGCCCGGGACTAGCGGGAGGACCATACGAGCAGTACTTC.

The V call is TRBV19, the J call TRBJ2-1; TRBD2 aligns across 11 bases. In germline, CDR1 is LNHDA, CDR2 SQIVND (reference sequence). The J segment lost 6 bases and the V segment lost 3 bases, leaving 7 bases of the junction unmatched. The length of the CDR3 is 16 residues. This CDR3 reads CASSMIAGGPRNEQFF. Here the CDR3 DNA reads TGTGCCAGTAGTATGATAGCGGGAGGGCCGCGCAATGAGCAGTTCTTC.

DNA for the CDR3: TGTGCCAGCAGTTTATCGTACGTTACCGGGGAGCTGTTTTTT. Translation gives CASSLSYVTGELFF. The chain links TRBV27 to TRBJ2-2, with D hard to call. The germline V gene has CDR1 MNHEY and CDR2 SMNVEV (reference sequence). This CDR3 region has 14 residues. The V end was cut by 0 bases, the J end by 5 bases, with 7 bases between.

The V and J genes are TRBV9 and TRBJ2-3; D uncertain. Trimming took 2 bases from V and 4 from J, leaving 11 bases between them. The CDR3 has 14 amino acids. Germline-derived CDR1 and CDR2 are SGDLS and YYNGEE. CDR3: CASSVRAQADTQYF. The CDR3 DNA is TGTGCCAGCAGCGTCCGGGCCCAAGCAGATACGCAGTATTTT.

CDR3 nucleotide sequence: TGTGCCAGCAGCTTAGTGCTCCAGAATGAGCAGTTCTTC. Translating gives CASSLVLQNEQFF. This chain uses TRBV7-2 with TRBJ2-1; D unclear. V gave up 1 base and J gave up 7 bases, with 8 bases separating them. Germline V gene sequence: CDR1 SGHTA, CDR2 FQGNSA. The CDR3 consists of 13 residues.

V usage is TRBV5-6 and J usage is TRBJ1-4; 10 nucleotides line up with TRBD1. The CDR3 is 16 amino acids. V trimming: 3 bases; J trimming: 7 bases; junction bases outside the gene matches: 9. Germline CDR1 and CDR2: SGHDT and YYEEEE. This CDR3 reads CASSYRRDRGGEKLFF. CDR3 nucleotides: TGTGCCAGCAGCTACCGACGGGACAGGGGAGGTGAAAAACTGTTTTTT. Combining the CDR3 with reference TRBV5-6 and TRBJ1-4 gives the whole variable domain DAGVTQSPTHLIKTRGQQVTLRCSPKSGHDTVSWYQQALGQGPQFIFQYYEEEERQRGNFPDRFSGHQFPNYSSELNVNALLLGDSALYLCASSYRRDRGGEKLFFGSGTQLSVL.

J is TRBJ2-2 and V is TRBV5-1, with D tentatively TRBD2 (5 bases). Per the germline V gene, CDR1 is SGHRS and CDR2 is YFSETQ. The V end was cut by 0 bases, the J end by 1 base, with 13 bases between. The CDR3 has 17 amino acids. CDR3 in DNA: TGCGCCAGCAGCTTGGTTCTCCAGGCGGGGAACACCGGGGAGCTGTTTTTT. It is translated as CASSLVLQAGNTGELFF.

The chain uses TRBV6-6 and TRBJ2-5; D gene uncertain. V was cut by 6 bases and J by 2 bases, with 7 bases left in between. The germline V gene encodes CDR1 MNHNY and CDR2 SVGAGI (reference sequence). This CDR3 contains 12 residues. CDR3 DNA: TGTGCCAGCAGCCCCGGGCAAGAGACCCAGTACTTC. This codes for CASSPGQETQYF.

The gene calls are TRBV2 and TRBJ1-2; 7 bases line up with TRBD1. The germline V gene encodes CDR1 SNHLY and CDR2 FYNNEI. The CDR3 spans 14 residues. The V and J ends lost 0 bases and 7 bases, in that order; junction bases with no gene match: 5. The CDR3: CASSEATGVTGYTF. In DNA form, the CDR3 reads TGTGCCAGCAGTGAAGCTACAGGGGTAACTGGCTACACCTTC.

The chain has TRBV29-1 and TRBJ2-3; 8 bases align to TRBD1. Trimming cost V 4 bases and J 7 bases; bases outside gene matches: 7. CDR3 length: 13 amino acids. The germline CDR1 and CDR2 sequences are SQVTM and ANQGSEA. The CDR3 region has the DNA TGCAGCGTTGCCTGGACAGGGACGCATACGCAGTATTTT. This sequence encodes CSVAWTGTHTQYF.

Concerning this clone: Other DNA variants within this sample encode the same CDR3. This chain links TRBV18 with TRBJ2-2; 14 nucleotides line up with TRBD2. Trimming cost V 2 bases and J 6 bases; bases outside gene matches: 5. This CDR3 spans 17 amino acids. Germline-derived CDR1 and CDR2 are KGHSH and LQKENI. The CDR3 region is CASSPIGTSGSAGELFF. The CDR3 DNA reads as TGTGCCAGCTCACCAATTGGGACTAGCGGGAGTGCCGGGGAGCTGTTTTTT.

V is TRBV29-1 and J is TRBJ2-1; D could derive from TRBD1 or TRBD2 (5 bases each). The CDR3 has 13 amino acids. V lost 4 bases, J lost 8 bases, and 15 bases lay in between. The germline V gene has CDR1 SQVTM and CDR2 ANQGSEA. CDR3 region: CSVGTNGAHEQFF. The CDR3 DNA sequence: TGCAGCGTTGGAACAAACGGGGCGCATGAGCAGTTCTTC.

V usage is TRBV2 and J usage is TRBJ1-1, with TRBD1 matching 8 bases. J lost 4 bases, V lost 7 bases, and 14 bases had no gene match. The CDR3 loop spans 16 amino acids. The germline CDR1 and CDR2 sequences are SNHLY and FYNNEI. CDR3 region: CASTWTVDRGGTEAFF. CDR3 bases: TGTGCCAGCACGTGGACCGTCGACAGGGGTGGCACTGAAGCTTTCTTT.

The chain uses TRBV28 and TRBJ2-3; D is unclear. The ends were cut back, 3 bases at V and 10 bases at J, with 11 bases in the middle. CDR1 is MDHEN, CDR2 SYDVKM, per germline. The length of the CDR3 is 12 residues. The CDR3 bases are TGTGCCAGCAGTTTGGTGTTAGCACCGCAGTATTTT. It is translated as CASSLVLAPQYF.

This clone was counted a single time. This chain uses TRBV7-9 with TRBJ2-1, with 13 bases fitting TRBD2. The CDR3 extends over 16 amino acids. Germline trimming cut 5 bases from V and 6 bases from J; bases unmatched to any gene: 7. Germline V gives CDR1 SEHNR, CDR2 FQNEAQ (reference sequence). CDR3: CASSAELAGGLNEQFF. The CDR3 nucleotides are TGTGCCAGCAGCGCCGAACTAGCGGGAGGGCTCAATGAGCAGTTCTTC.

The chain uses TRBV2 and TRBJ2-7, with TRBD2 as a possible D gene (7 bases). Germline V lookup: CDR1 SNHLY, CDR2 FYNNEI. The CDR3 runs to 13 residues. Trimming stripped 10 bases from V and 5 bases from J, with 18 bases between. In DNA form, the CDR3 reads TGTGCCAACGCACGGGGGGCGTCGGACGAGCAGTACTTC. Amino acids: CANARGASDEQYF. Looking up the rest from reference TRBV2 and TRBJ2-7 gives the full variable domain: EPEVTQTPSHQVTQMGQEVILRCVPISNHLYFYWYRQILGQKVEFLVSFYNNEISEKSEIFDDQFSVERPDGSNFTLKIRSTKLEDSAMYFCANARGASDEQYFGPGTRLTVT.

V usage is TRBV15 and J usage is TRBJ2-5; D possibly uses TRBD1 or TRBD2 (5 bases each). The CDR3 has 14 amino acids. V was cut by 0 bases and J by 2 bases, with 7 bases left in between. CDR1 is LNHNV, CDR2 YYDKDF, per germline (reference sequence). This chain's CDR3 is CATSRDEGQETQYF. CDR3 in DNA: TGTGCCACCAGCAGAGACGAGGGGCAAGAGACCCAGTACTTC.

This chain connects TRBV7-8 to TRBJ2-7; D ambiguous. The CDR3 contains 15 residues. The V end was cut by 1 base, the J end by 2 bases, with 12 bases between. Germline V gene sequence: CDR1 SGHVS, CDR2 FQNEAQ. The CDR3 sequence: CASSLGIQSTYEQYF. The CDR3 DNA reads as TGTGCCAGCAGCTTAGGAATTCAGTCAACCTACGAGCAGTACTTC.

This chain uses TRBV11-3 with TRBJ2-1, with unresolved D. V lost 4 bases and J 0 bases, leaving 7 bases between the germline ends. This CDR3 has 14 amino acids. Germline loops: CDR1 SGHNT, CDR2 YENEEA. As DNA, the CDR3 is TGTGCCAGCAGCTCTTATCTCTCCTACAATGAGCAGTTCTTC. Translation: CASSSYLSYNEQFF. The full variable domain, rest sourced from reference TRBV11-3 and TRBJ2-1, is EAGVVQSPRYKIIEKKQPVAFWCNPISGHNTLYWYLQNLGQGPELLIRYENEEAVDDSQLPKDRFSAERLKGVDSTLKIQPAELGDSAVYLCASSSYLSYNEQFFGPGTRLTVL.